This T cell receptor beta chain was recovered during a study of blood T cell repertoires in COVID-19. Study-level information: PBMCs, B-cell-depleted T cells, or T cells provided the cDNA or gDNA that made up the material.

Measured with immunoSEQ multiplex PCR; TCRdb has only the in-frame clones, and not every one. This table has 50,000 to 55,000 clones, 80% to 90% appearing once. V lost 4 bases and J lost 7; bases outside the gene matches: 12. CDR3 length: 15 amino acids. Germline V lookup: CDR1 LNHDA, CDR2 SQIVND (reference sequence). Specimen: peripheral blood. The J gene is TRBJ1-2, the V gene TRBV19; 7 nucleotides match TRBD1. This clonotype originated in a man older than 75 with acute or convalescent COVID-19. CDR3 amino acids: CASSTPKGAVSGYTF. The CDR3 DNA sequence: TGTGCCAGTAGTACCCCTAAGGGGGCCGTTTCTGGCTACACCTTC.